A single sample is the source of the 18 T cell receptor beta chains below, sequenced in a study of blood T cell repertoires in COVID-19. TCRdb's copy holds only in-frame clones and misses some; the assay was immunoSEQ multiplex PCR. The profile shows about 130,000 clones, roughly 89% of them singletons. The specimen was peripheral blood. The receptors come from a man between 60 and 75 years old with COVID-19, enrolled during active disease.

The V call is TRBV6-6, the J call TRBJ1-1, with 7 positions matching TRBD1. V lost 5 bases and J lost 3; bases outside the gene matches: 9. The germline gives CDR1 MNHNY, CDR2 SVGAGI (reference sequence). The CDR3 consists of 15 residues. As DNA, the CDR3 is TGTGCCAGCAGTAACAGACAGGGTGGGGACACTGAAGCTTTCTTT. Translation: CASSNRQGGDTEAFF.

Only a few counts were recorded for this clone. The chain recombines TRBV19 with TRBJ1-2; 7 bases are shared with TRBD1. J gave up 3 bases and V 7 bases, and 8 bases lay outside the gene matches. The germline CDR1 and CDR2 sequences are LNHDA and SQIVND (reference sequence). The length of the CDR3 is 14 residues. CDR3 loop: CASTQGQEYYGYTF. The DNA of the CDR3 is TGTGCCAGTACCCAAGGACAGGAGTACTATGGCTACACCTTC.

The chain combines TRBV7-6 with TRBJ1-5, with D perhaps TRBD1 (5 bases). CDR1 is SGHVS, CDR2 FNYEAQ, per germline. The CDR3 contains 16 residues. V gave up 4 bases and J gave up 0 bases, with 13 bases separating them. The CDR3, as DNA: TGTGCCAGCAGCTCACTGGGGCGAGATAGCAATCAGCCCCAGCATTTT. Translating it yields CASSSLGRDSNQPQHF.

The chain is built from TRBV27 and TRBJ1-2; D is perhaps TRBD1 (5 bases). CDR1 MNHEY and CDR2 SMNVEV come from the germline V gene (reference sequence). V was cut by 6 bases and J by 7 bases, with 15 bases left in between. This CDR3 region has 13 residues. The CDR3 DNA reads as TGTGCCAGCAGCCCGGGGCGGAGGGGTGGCTACACCTTC. Its translation: CASSPGRRGGYTF.

This clone has a handful of counts. At one end the junction does not follow the germline gene, possibly because of a read error. The J gene is TRBJ2-7, the V gene TRBV19; unclear D gene. The CDR3 is 14 amino acids. CDR1 is LNHDA and CDR2 is SQIVND in the germline V gene (reference sequence). CDR3 region: CASSTLFTAPKQDF. Here the CDR3 DNA reads TGTGCCAGTAGTACTTTATTTACGGCGCCTAAGCAGGACTTC.

The V call is TRBV2, the J call TRBJ2-3, with 8 bases lining up with TRBD2. CDR3 size: 13 residues. Germline CDR1 and CDR2: SNHLY and FYNNEI. J was trimmed by 9 bases and V by 2 bases; bases with no gene match: 4. The CDR3 loop reads CASSEIGGGTQYF. In nucleotides, the CDR3 is TGTGCCAGCAGTGAAATTGGCGGGGGGACGCAGTATTTT. Full variable domain (outside the CDR3, taken from reference TRBV2 and TRBJ2-3): EPEVTQTPSHQVTQMGQEVILRCVPISNHLYFYWYRQILGQKVEFLVSFYNNEISEKSEIFDDQFSVERPDGSNFTLKIRSTKLEDSAMYFCASSEIGGGTQYFGPGTRLTVL.

The chain is built from TRBV19 and TRBJ1-4; D unclear. Germline CDR1 reads LNHDA; CDR2 reads SQIVND (reference sequence). The CDR3 totals 11 residues. The ends were cut back, 7 bases at V and 5 bases at J, with 5 bases in the middle. The CDR3 is CASKSNEKLFF. The CDR3 nucleotides read TGTGCCAGTAAATCGAATGAAAAACTGTTTTTT. The full variable domain, rest sourced from reference TRBV19 and TRBJ1-4, is DGGITQSPKYLFRKEGQNVTLSCEQNLNHDAMYWYRQDPGQGLRLIYYSQIVNDFQKGDIAEGYSVSREKKESFPLTVTSAQKNPTAFYLCASKSNEKLFFGSGTQLSVL.

The chain combines TRBV11-2 with TRBJ2-5; D not resolved. This CDR3 has 16 residues. Germline V gene sequence: CDR1 SGHAT, CDR2 FQNNGV. Deletions cut 1 base from V and 2 bases from J, with 14 bases between. The CDR3 DNA reads as TGTGCCAGCAGCTTAGTTGGAACACTATCTCAAGAGACCCAGTACTTC. This encodes CASSLVGTLSQETQYF.

The J gene is TRBJ2-1, the V gene TRBV5-1; 10 bases agree with TRBD2. V lost 2 bases to trimming and J lost 4 bases; unmatched junction nucleotides: 3. The CDR3 runs to 15 residues. Germline CDR1 is SGHRS and CDR2 is YFSETQ. The CDR3 is CASSFTSGEYNEQFF. The CDR3 coding sequence is TGCGCCAGCAGCTTCACTAGCGGGGAGTACAATGAGCAGTTCTTC. The full variable domain, its missing parts supplied by reference TRBV5-1 and TRBJ2-1, is KAGVTQTPRYLIKTRGQQVTLSCSPISGHRSVSWYQQTPGQGLQFLFEYFSETQRNKGNFPGRFSGRQFSNSRSEMNVSTLELGDSALYLCASSFTSGEYNEQFFGPGTRLTVL.

This clone showed up just once. This chain connects TRBV28 to TRBJ1-2; D is unresolved. Germline V gives CDR1 MDHEN, CDR2 SYDVKM. The germline V and J ends were trimmed by 2 bases and 7 bases, with 11 bases remaining between them. The CDR3 is 13 residues long. The CDR3, as DNA: TGTGCCAGCAGTTTAAATCCACCCGGTGGCTACACCTTC. It is translated as CASSLNPPGGYTF.

V is TRBV2 and J is TRBJ2-5; D is unresolved. Per germline, CDR1 SNHLY and CDR2 FYNNEI. The length of the CDR3 is 12 residues. V was trimmed by 3 bases and J by 5 bases, leaving 7 bases between them. The CDR3 protein is CASSEVRETQYF. The CDR3 DNA follows: TGTGCCAGCAGTGAGGTGCGGGAGACCCAGTACTTC.

The gene calls are TRBV19 and TRBJ2-4; D not certain. V was cut by 11 bases and J by 8 bases, with 7 bases left in between. CDR1 and CDR2 from the germline V gene are LNHDA and SQIVND (reference sequence). This CDR3 contains 9 residues. The DNA for the CDR3 is TGTGCCGGCCGTGACATTCAGTACTTC. Protein product: CAGRDIQYF.

The chain carries TRBV7-3 and TRBJ2-2; TRBD2 matches 10 bases. The CDR3 runs to 14 residues. V gave up 1 base and J gave up 10 bases; unmatched junction bases: 3. CDR1 and CDR2 (germline): SGHTA, FQGTGA. The CDR3 DNA reads TGTGCCAGCAGCTTAAAAGCGGGGGGGATGGAGCTGTTTTTT. The encoded protein is CASSLKAGGMELFF.

The gene calls are TRBV5-4 and TRBJ1-1, with 8 nucleotides matching TRBD1. The germline V gene has CDR1 SGHNT and CDR2 YYREEE (reference sequence). The CDR3 contains 16 residues. Trimming cost V 1 base and J 4 bases; bases outside gene matches: 9. The CDR3 is CASSLFPTDRGTEAFF. DNA of the CDR3: TGTGCCAGCAGCTTGTTCCCCACAGACAGGGGCACTGAAGCTTTCTTT. Drawing the rest from reference TRBV5-4 and TRBJ1-1, the complete variable domain is ETGVTQSPTHLIKTRGQQVTLRCSSQSGHNTVSWYQQALGQGPQFIFQYYREEENGRGNFPPRFSGLQFPNYSSELNVNALELDDSALYLCASSLFPTDRGTEAFFGQGTRLTVV.

This clone was picked up one time. The chain links TRBV30 to TRBJ1-6; possibly TRBD1 for D (6 bases). The germline V and J ends were trimmed by 0 bases and 8 bases, with 20 bases remaining between them. Germline V gene lookup returns CDR1 GTSNPN and CDR2 SVGIG (reference sequence). This CDR3 is built from 17 residues. The CDR3 nucleotides are TGTGCCTGGAGTGTGGGGGGGCCCCTCCTCCCGGATTCACCCCTCCACTTT. Its protein product is CAWSVGGPLLPDSPLHF.

The J gene is TRBJ1-3, the V gene TRBV18; TRBD1 is a possible D gene (5 bases). The CDR3 spans 17 residues. Trimming took off 3 bases at V and 2 bases at J, with 17 bases between the two ends. Germline loops: CDR1 KGHSH, CDR2 LQKENI. The CDR3 DNA reads as TGTGCCAGCTCACCCTCCACGGCCAGGGTAGCTGGAAACACCATATATTTT. This encodes CASSPSTARVAGNTIYF.

J is TRBJ1-6 and V is TRBV11-1; D unclear. The V gene's germline CDR1 is SGHAT and CDR2 FQDESV (reference sequence). V lost 4 bases to trimming and J lost 6 bases, with 10 bases between them. The CDR3 has 14 residues. The DNA for the CDR3 is TGTGCCAGCAGCTGGGATGGACTTAATTCACCCCTCCACTTT. Its translation is CASSWDGLNSPLHF.

This clone was counted ten times or more. The genes are TRBV11-2 and TRBJ2-1; 8 bases line up with TRBD2. Germline-derived CDR1 and CDR2 are SGHAT and FQNNGV. Germline trimming cut 3 bases from V and 9 bases from J; bases unmatched to any gene: 10. This CDR3 spans 15 amino acids. CDR3 nucleotide sequence: TGTGCCAGCAGCTTTAACCGGGGGGGCCTTGTTGAGCAGTTCTTC. Amino acids: CASSFNRGGLVEQFF.